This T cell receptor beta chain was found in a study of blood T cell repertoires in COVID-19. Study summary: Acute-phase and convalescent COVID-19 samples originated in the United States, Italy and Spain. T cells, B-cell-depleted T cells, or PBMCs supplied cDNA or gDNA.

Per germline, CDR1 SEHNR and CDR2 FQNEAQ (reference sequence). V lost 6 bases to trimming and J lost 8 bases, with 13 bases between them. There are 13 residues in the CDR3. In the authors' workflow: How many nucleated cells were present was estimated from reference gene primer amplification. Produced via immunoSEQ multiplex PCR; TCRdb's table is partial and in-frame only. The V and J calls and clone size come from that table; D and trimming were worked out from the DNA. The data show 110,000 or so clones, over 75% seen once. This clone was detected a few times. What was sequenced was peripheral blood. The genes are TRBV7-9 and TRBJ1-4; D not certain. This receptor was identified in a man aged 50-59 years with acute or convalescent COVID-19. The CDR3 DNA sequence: TGTGCCAGCAGTGCCGGACTAGGAGAAAAACTGTTTTTT. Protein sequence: CASSAGLGEKLFF.